The entry below describes one T cell receptor (beta chain). Antigen unknown. The data belong to a study of CD8+ T cells in alopecia areata. Extracted RNA was reverse transcribed into cDNA, the sequencing template. Sequencing used immunoSEQ multiplex PCR; TCRdb keeps in-frame clones, though not all of them. The sample includes 150,000 to 200,000 clones, around three fifths of them seen just once. Germline V CDR1 and CDR2: SGHDN, FVKESK. V gave up 0 bases and J gave up 10 bases, with 16 bases separating them. The CDR3 sequence is 16 residues long. Notes on the study in general: Tofacitinib delivered significant drops in scalp clonality and in expanded CD8+ clones among the top 100.

Treatment of the sample: oral pan-JAK inhibitor, 5-10 mg twice daily. The TCR originated in a human donor with alopecia areata. The chain recombines TRBV14 with TRBJ1-6, with D maybe TRBD1 (5 bases). The starting material was CD4+ T cells sorted from blood, obtained around week 50, from a patient treated with tofacitinib. The CDR3 here is CASSQDASGLGSPLHF. CDR3 sequence (DNA): TGTGCCAGCAGCCAAGATGCATCGGGGCTTGGATCACCCCTCCACTTT.